Following are 31 T cell receptor beta chains from one sample sequenced in a study of T cells in Graves' hyperthyroidism and ophthalmopathy. Amplification of TCR beta CDR3 regions was performed using RNA transcripts as template. The HTBI set primed first-round TCR CDR3 RT-PCR. One entry per CDR3 protein, called by TCRdb with MiXCR from the multiplex PCR reads. The profile shows 700,000 to 950,000 distinct CDR3 sequences, just over 35% of them singletons. Sequenced input: blood. These receptors all stem from a woman aged 40 to 50 with Graves' hyperthyroidism.

This clonotype was recorded at least ten times. This CDR3 is CATSRAGQGAGEQYF. CDR3 bases: TGTGCCACCAGCAGAGCCGGACAGGGGGCAGGAGAGCAGTACTTC. The rearrangement links TRBV15 to TRBJ2-7; 11 bases fit TRBD1. The CDR3 is 15 residues long. In germline, CDR1 is LNHNV, CDR2 YYDKDF (reference sequence). J was trimmed by 7 bases and V by 1 base; bases with no gene match: 6.

At least ten counts were recorded for this clonotype. The chain has TRBV20-1 and TRBJ2-5; the D gene is possibly TRBD1 (6 bases). Germline CDR1 DFQATT, CDR2 SNEGSKA (reference sequence). The CDR3 runs to 17 residues. Trimming removed 1 base from V and 2 bases from J, with 20 bases in between. The CDR3 sequence is CSARALHRTDDQETQYF. The CDR3 region has the DNA TGCAGTGCTAGAGCTCTGCACAGGACAGATGATCAAGAGACCCAGTACTTC.

Remarks on this clonotype: This clone may be a read error of a much larger clone one base away. This chain uses TRBV27 with TRBJ1-2; 8 bases match TRBD1. Germline V gives CDR1 MNHEY, CDR2 SMNVEV (reference sequence). This CDR3 is built from 15 residues. J gave up 8 bases and V 10 bases, and 18 bases lay outside the gene matches. CDR3 in DNA: TGTGCCAACCCCAGCGGACAGGGCAGGGAAGGAGGCTACACCTTC. This codes for CANPSGQGREGGYTF.

This clonotype came up many times. The chain uses TRBV6-5 and TRBJ1-4; no reliable D call. This CDR3 region has 13 residues. Germline lookup yields CDR1 MNHEY and CDR2 SVGAGI. The germline V and J ends were trimmed by 5 bases and 3 bases, with 7 bases remaining between them. The CDR3 nucleotides are TGTGCCAGCAGTGGTACGGCTAATGAAAAACTGTTTTTT. Residues: CASSGTANEKLFF.

This clonotype was found a few times. The V call is TRBV12-3 or TRBV12-4, the J call TRBJ1-1; D unresolved. This CDR3 is 13 amino acids long. V lost 8 bases and J lost 9, with 19 bases in between. The CDR3 here is CASEPSGDRKAFF. The DNA of the CDR3 is TGTGCCAGCGAACCCTCCGGAGATAGGAAAGCTTTCTTT.

The chain links TRBV10-3 to TRBJ2-5, with 8 bases identical to TRBD1. This CDR3 is built from 15 residues. J gave up 7 bases and V 2 bases, and 9 bases lay outside the gene matches. Germline CDR1 is ENHRY and CDR2 is SYGVKD. The CDR3 DNA reads as TGTGCCATCAGTGAGAAAGTGGACAGGGACGGGACCCAGTACTTC. Residues: CAISEKVDRDGTQYF.

This clonotype was recorded at least ten times. The gene calls are TRBV24-1 and TRBJ2-5; D is unresolved. Trimming left V 5 bases short and J 5 bases short, with 11 bases between. Germline loops: CDR1 KGHDR, CDR2 SFDVKD. This CDR3 region has 13 residues. CDR3 DNA sequence: TGTGCCACCAGTGGCAGGAACATGGAGACCCAGTACTTC. It encodes CATSGRNMETQYF.

Details on this clonotype: Given a much more abundant clone one base away, this may be a read error. The rearrangement uses TRBV7-9 and TRBJ1-5; no clear D gene. Per germline, CDR1 SEHNR and CDR2 FQNEAQ (reference sequence). This CDR3 has 12 residues. For the CDR3, the DNA is TGTGCCAGCAGCCCCGAAGATCAGCCCCGGCATTTT. The encoded protein is CASSPEDQPRHF.

This sequence joins TRBV2 and TRBJ2-5; 10 nucleotides align to TRBD2. Germline V gene sequence: CDR1 SNHLY, CDR2 FYNNEI. Trimming took 5 bases from V and 0 from J; bases not matched to a gene: 12. CDR3 size: 18 residues. DNA for the CDR3: TGTGCCAGCAGTTACTCGATTTGGACTAGCGGAGACCAAGAGACCCAGTACTTC. This gives the protein CASSYSIWTSGDQETQYF.

The CDR3 DNA reads TGTGCCAGCAGCGCAGGGGGACAGTTAAATTCACCCCTCCACTTT. It yields the protein CASSAGGQLNSPLHF. The chain joins TRBV9 to TRBJ1-6, with 7 nucleotides matching TRBD1. V gave up 3 bases and J gave up 7 bases; unmatched junction bases: 7. The CDR3 extends over 15 amino acids. CDR1 is SGDLS, CDR2 YYNGEE, per germline.

With regard to this clonotype: Relative to the germline gene, one junction end is altered; a read error may explain this. This chain joins TRBV10-3 and TRBJ2-7; TRBD2 agrees at 10 bases. Germline V gives CDR1 ENHRY, CDR2 SYGVKD. This CDR3 has 14 amino acids. In DNA, the CDR3 is TGTGCCAGCAGTGAGAGCGGGAGGGCCTACGAGCAGTACTTC. Its protein product is CASSESGRAYEQYF.

This clonotype came up many times. This chain links TRBV7-2 with TRBJ2-5, with D uncertain. The CDR3 spans 14 residues. Trimming took 5 bases from V and 4 from J, leaving 14 bases between them. Germline V lookup: CDR1 SGHTA, CDR2 FQGNSA. The CDR3 region has the DNA TGTGCCAGCAGCAGGGCCCCTATCCGAGAGACCCAGTACTTC. Protein product: CASSRAPIRETQYF.

Ten or more counts support this clonotype. The chain joins TRBV29-1 to TRBJ1-4; D is possibly TRBD1 (6 bases). CDR3 length: 11 amino acids. Looked up from germline, CDR1 is SQVTM and CDR2 is ANQGSEA. Between the trimmed V and J ends, which lost 0 bases and 17 bases, there was a span of 13 bases. This chain's CDR3 is CSVEDSGAPFF. For the CDR3, the DNA is TGCAGCGTTGAAGACTCGGGGGCTCCCTTTTTT.

This sequence joins TRBV5-1 and TRBJ1-6, with 8 bases aligning to TRBD1. Unmatched junction bases numbered 7, after V lost 4 bases and J lost 10 bases. This CDR3 spans 14 amino acids. Germline-derived CDR1 and CDR2 are SGHRS and YFSETQ. The CDR3 sequence is CASSLTGDASPLHF. In nucleotides, the CDR3 is TGCGCCAGCAGCCTGACAGGGGATGCGTCACCCCTCCACTTT.

The rearrangement joins TRBV12-3 or TRBV12-4 to TRBJ1-1, with D unclear. Trimming took off 3 bases at V and 4 bases at J, with 15 bases between the two ends. The CDR3 sequence is 15 residues long. CDR3 amino acids: CASSFHLRPGTEAFF. CDR3 coding DNA: TGTGCCAGCAGTTTTCATTTACGGCCGGGCACTGAAGCTTTCTTT.

This clonotype was detected a few times. CDR3 bases: TGTGCCAAAACTTCGTGGCTGACCTACGAGCAGTACTTC. Translation: CAKTSWLTYEQYF. The chain has TRBV4-2 and TRBJ2-7, with D uncertain. The CDR3 spans 13 residues. Trimming shortened V by 10 bases and J by 2 bases, and 15 bases separated the two germline ends. CDR1 is LGHNA and CDR2 is YNFKEQ in the germline V gene.

This clonotype was detected a few times. The chain employs TRBV12-3 or TRBV12-4 and TRBJ1-1, with D unclear. Deletions cut 2 bases from V and 4 bases from J, with 14 bases between. This CDR3 spans 15 amino acids. CDR3 DNA sequence: TGTGCCAGCAGTTTAAGTGAGGGCCGGATCACTGAAGCTTTCTTT. This encodes CASSLSEGRITEAFF.

This clonotype has at least ten counts. This chain connects TRBV7-2 to TRBJ2-2, with D unresolved. Germline CDR1 and CDR2: SGHTA and FQGNSA. Trimming stripped 4 bases from V and 0 bases from J, with 12 bases between. This CDR3 has 16 amino acids. CDR3 in DNA: TGTGCCAGCAGCTCGATCGGGTACGCGAACACCGGGGAGCTGTTTTTT. It codes for CASSSIGYANTGELFF. Complete variable domain (other parts from reference TRBV7-2 and TRBJ2-2): GAGVSQSPSNKVTEKGKDVELRCDPISGHTALYWYRQSLGQGLEFLIYFQGNSAPDKSGLPSDRFSAERTGGSVSTLTIQRTQQEDSAVYLCASSSIGYANTGELFFGEGSRLTVL.

This clonotype was counted once. A much larger clone differs from this one at a single base, so this may be a read error. V gene TRBV9 combines with J gene TRBJ2-5, with TRBD2 matching over 8 bases. Germline values: CDR1 SGDLS, CDR2 YYNGEE. V lost 3 bases, J lost 7 bases, and 11 bases stayed unmatched. This CDR3 comprises 15 residues. The CDR3 DNA follows: TGTGCCAGCAGCGCGACGGGGGGGCTTCTGGGGACCCAGTACTTC. It encodes CASSATGGLLGTQYF.

In its sample, this clonotype was seen many times. V is TRBV2 and J is TRBJ1-3; D may be TRBD1 (6 bases). The CDR3 length is 15 residues. The V end was cut by 4 bases, the J end by 0 bases, with 10 bases between. CDR1 and CDR2 (germline): SNHLY, FYNNEI. CDR3 DNA: TGTGCCAGCAGTGCTCCCAGGGGCTCTGGAAACACCATATATTTT. Its translation: CASSAPRGSGNTIYF.

Only a few counts were recorded for this clonotype. The chain couples TRBV7-8 to TRBJ2-5, with TRBD2 as a possible D gene (5 bases). CDR1 and CDR2 from the germline V gene are SGHVS and FQNEAQ. The CDR3 is 17 residues long. V was pared by 6 bases and J by 3 bases, with 23 bases between. DNA for the CDR3: TGTGCCAGCAGTCCGACGCTTCTAGGGTCGGGGAAAGAGACCCAGTACTTC. The encoded protein is CASSPTLLGSGKETQYF.

The chain carries TRBV5-6 and TRBJ1-1; weak D call: TRBD1 (5 bases). Deletions cut 0 bases from V and 12 bases from J, with 18 bases between. CDR1 and CDR2 from the germline V gene are SGHDT and YYEEEE. The CDR3 covers 14 residues. This CDR3 reads CASSLAQPLGGSFF. As DNA, the CDR3 is TGTGCCAGCAGCTTGGCTCAGCCACTGGGGGGATCTTTCTTT.

The DNA of the CDR3 is TGTGCCAGCAGCTATACTAGGGCCACTGAAGCTTTCTTT. Protein: CASSYTRATEAFF. The chain recombines TRBV11-2 with TRBJ1-1; no clear D. The V end was cut by 4 bases, the J end by 4 bases, with 10 bases between. The germline CDR1 and CDR2 sequences are SGHAT and FQNNGV. CDR3 size: 13 residues.

The sample holds many counts of this clonotype. The junction departs from the called germline gene at one end, perhaps through a read error. The chain employs TRBV5-1 and TRBJ2-5; 9 nucleotides match TRBD1. This CDR3 spans 15 amino acids. The germline gives CDR1 SGHRS, CDR2 YFSETQ. CDR3 in amino acids: CASSLGQGYQETQYF. CDR3 sequence (DNA): TGTGCTAGCAGCCTAGGACAGGGGTACCAAGAGACCCAGTACTTC.

This chain links TRBV4-3 with TRBJ2-7, with D unresolved. The germline CDR1 and CDR2 sequences are LGHNA and YSLEER. The CDR3 extends over 13 amino acids. Trimming pared 5 bases from V and 3 bases from J, leaving 11 bases between. The CDR3 bases are TGCGCCAGCAGCGACGCCCCTAACTACGAGCAGTACTTC. This encodes CASSDAPNYEQYF.

This clonotype was counted at least ten times. The gene calls are TRBV20-1 and TRBJ1-5, with D unclear. This CDR3 comprises 13 residues. The germline V gene has CDR1 DFQATT and CDR2 SNEGSKA (reference sequence). The V end was cut by 0 bases, the J end by 12 bases, with 15 bases between. The CDR3 protein is CSARDAQVGLQHF. The CDR3 DNA is TGCAGTGCTAGAGACGCTCAAGTAGGTCTCCAGCATTTT.

This sequence joins TRBV24-1 and TRBJ2-3; a possible D gene is TRBD2 (5 bases). The germline CDR1 and CDR2 sequences are KGHDR and SFDVKD. V lost 6 bases and J lost 5, with 8 bases in between. The CDR3 length is 12 residues. The CDR3 coding sequence is TGTGCCACCAGTCGGAGGAGAGATACGCAGTATTTT. It is translated as CATSRRRDTQYF.

The chain employs TRBV6-1 and TRBJ2-7; D ambiguous. V lost 8 bases to trimming and J lost 4 bases, with 12 bases between them. The V gene's germline CDR1 is MNHNS and CDR2 SASEGT. The CDR3 loop spans 12 amino acids. The CDR3 sequence: CASSPDYYEQYF. CDR3 in DNA: TGTGCCAGCTCACCAGATTATTACGAGCAGTACTTC.

V gene TRBV5-1 combines with J gene TRBJ2-7; 8 bases are a match to TRBD1. The V gene end was trimmed by 4 bases and the J gene end by 5 bases; junction bases not matched to a gene: 38. Germline loops: CDR1 SGHRS, CDR2 YFSETQ. CDR3 length equals 24 residues. CDR3: CASSQDQGRGHNDLPYWIRNEQYF. The CDR3 DNA sequence: TGCGCCAGCAGCCAAGATCAGGGCAGGGGGCATAACGACCTACCTTATTGGATAAGAAACGAGCAGTACTTC.

J is TRBJ1-1 and V is TRBV7-2; 8 bases line up with TRBD1. With V trimmed by 3 bases and J by 0 bases, 6 bases remained unmatched. This CDR3 has 16 residues. The V gene's germline CDR1 is SGHTA and CDR2 FQGNSA. CDR3 sequence reads: CASSFTGGGMNTEAFF. DNA for the CDR3: TGTGCCAGCAGCTTTACAGGGGGGGGGATGAACACTGAAGCTTTCTTT. Full variable domain (outside the CDR3, taken from reference TRBV7-2 and TRBJ1-1): GAGVSQSPSNKVTEKGKDVELRCDPISGHTALYWYRQSLGQGLEFLIYFQGNSAPDKSGLPSDRFSAERTGGSVSTLTIQRTQQEDSAVYLCASSFTGGGMNTEAFFGQGTRLTVV.

The chain couples TRBV5-5 to TRBJ1-3; D not resolved. V was clipped by 4 bases and J by 2 bases, with 22 bases between them. This CDR3 contains 18 residues. CDR1 and CDR2 (germline): SGHKS, YYEKEE (reference sequence). CDR3 loop: CASSHRPPWARPGNTIYF. CDR3 in DNA: TGTGCCAGCAGCCACAGACCTCCGTGGGCGCGACCTGGAAACACCATATATTTT.